This is a list of T cell receptor beta chains from one sample in a study of T cell changes during pregnancy in multiple sclerosis. The method was immunoSEQ multiplex PCR; TCRdb's version includes in-frame clones alone and lacks a portion of them. The sample lists 60,000 to 75,000 clones, roughly 91% occurring once. Source: peripheral blood, taken in the third trimester of pregnancy. The source of these receptors is a female donor with multiple sclerosis, enrolled in a pregnancy study. Both conserved end residues are part of each CDR3. Each record gives: clone size, D gene, J gene, V gene, CDR3 protein, CDR3 DNA. A D gene is named only where the DNA matches it firmly. Size values are once, few and many counts, or a class for expanded clones, and some rows have none.

>NA|TRBD2|TRBJ2-2|TRBV9
CASSVTSGGTGELFF
TGTGCCAGCAGCGTAACTAGCGGGGGGACCGGGGAGCTGTTTTTT
>NA|TRBD1|TRBJ1-5|TRBV18
CASSPLGRDSLNQPQHF
TGTGCCAGCTCACCATTGGGGCGGGACAGCTTAAATCAGCCCCAGCATTTT
>NA|NA|TRBJ2-7|TRBV6-6
CASSSTEDNSGQYF
TGTGCCAGCAGTAGCACTGAGGACAACTCGGGGCAGTACTTC
>NA|TRBD1|TRBJ1-5|TRBV2
CASSERNGEQGSQPQHF
TGTGCCAGCAGTGAAAGGAATGGGGAACAGGGGAGTCAGCCCCAGCATTTT
>NA|NA|TRBJ1-3|TRBV18
CASSREVLSGNTIYF
TGTGCCAGCTCACGGGAGGTCCTTTCTGGAAACACCATATATTTT
>NA|NA|TRBJ1-6|TRBV2
CASRGYRARSPLHF
TGTGCCAGCAGGGGCTACAGGGCTCGATCACCCCTCCACTTT
>once|TRBD1|TRBJ1-4|TRBV18
CASSPLQGAGEKLFF
TGTGCCAGCTCACCGTTACAGGGGGCTGGAGAAAAACTGTTTTTT
>few|NA|TRBJ2-3|TRBV1
CTSSHPTSTSTDTQYF
TGCACCAGCAGCCATCCGACTAGCACTAGCACAGATACGCAGTATTTT
>NA|TRBD2|TRBJ2-3|TRBV4-3
CASSLSGSTDTQYF
TGCGCCAGCAGCCTTAGCGGGAGCACAGATACGCAGTATTTT
>NA|NA|TRBJ2-1|TRBV27
CASSLGLIYNEQFF
TGTGCCAGCAGTTTAGGGCTTATCTACAATGAGCAGTTCTTC
>NA|NA|TRBJ2-7|TRBV28
CASSSLSYEQYF
TGTGCCAGCAGCTCCCTTTCCTACGAGCAGTACTTC
>NA|TRBD1|TRBJ1-1|TRBV5-1
CASSGSQGAPEAFF
TGCGCCAGCAGCGGGAGCCAGGGGGCTCCTGAAGCTTTCTTT
>NA|NA|TRBJ2-7|TRBV5-1
CASSGRATVFYEQYF
TGCGCCAGCAGCGGTAGGGCGACAGTTTTCTACGAGCAGTACTTC
>NA|NA|TRBJ1-1|TRBV19
CASSISSRTRGTEAFF
TGTGCCAGTAGTATCTCCTCCAGGACCCGGGGAACTGAAGCTTTCTTT
>NA|NA|TRBJ1-4|TRBV4-3
CASSEDGARDFFGKLFF
TGCGCCAGCAGCGAAGATGGAGCCCGGGACTTCTTTGGAAAACTGTTTTTT
>NA|NA|TRBJ1-2|TRBV11-2
CASSLGGGYTF
TGTGCCAGCAGCTTAGGCGGGGGCTACACCTTC
>NA|TRBD1|TRBJ1-4|TRBV7-2
CASSLAVGTVLGREKLFF
TGTGCCAGCAGCTTAGCGGTTGGGACAGTCCTCGGAAGGGAAAAACTGTTTTTT
>NA|NA|TRBJ1-4|TRBV6-5
CASRNAGYGEKLFF
TGTGCCAGCAGAAACGCGGGATATGGTGAAAAACTGTTTTTT
>NA|TRBD1|TRBJ1-5|TRBV10-3
CAIREDRGGYQPQHF
TGTGCCATCAGGGAAGACAGGGGAGGTTATCAGCCCCAGCATTTT
>NA|NA|TRBJ1-1|TRBV6-5
CASSYSRRGSTEAFF
TGTGCCAGCAGTTACTCGAGGCGGGGCTCCACTGAAGCTTTCTTT
>NA|TRBD1|TRBJ1-1|TRBV7-3
CASSLRGGDRGTEAFF
TGTGCCAGCAGCTTAAGGGGAGGGGACAGGGGGACTGAAGCTTTCTTT
>NA|NA|TRBJ2-6|TRBV30
CAWNSGARSGANVLTF
TGTGCCTGGAACTCAGGGGCAAGATCTGGGGCCAACGTCCTGACTTTC
>NA|TRBD1|TRBJ2-2|TRBV29-1
CSVGWASTYRGPNTGELFF
TGCAGCGTTGGTTGGGCGTCAACTTACAGGGGACCTAACACCGGGGAGCTGTTTTTT
>NA|NA|TRBJ1-5|TRBV28
CASTTPTHQPQHF
TGTGCCAGCACTACCCCAACCCATCAGCCCCAGCATTTT
>NA|NA|TRBJ2-2|TRBV28
CASMNWGQDTGELFF
TGTGCCAGCATGAACTGGGGGCAGGACACCGGGGAGCTGTTTTTT
>NA|NA|TRBJ1-6|TRBV4-3
CASSQPPNQGAYSPLHF
TGCGCCAGCAGCCAACCCCCCAACCAGGGCGCCTATTCACCCCTCCACTTT
>NA|TRBD1|TRBJ1-1|TRBV12-5
CASGLVLGRGGANTEAFF
TGTGCTAGTGGTTTGGTACTAGGTAGAGGGGGCGCGAACACTGAAGCTTTCTTT
>NA|NA|TRBJ1-2|TRBV6-1
CASSAQALANYGYTF
TGTGCCAGCAGTGCACAGGCCTTAGCTAACTATGGCTACACCTTC
>NA|TRBD2|TRBJ2-5|TRBV5-4
CASSPGGLAGGGSETQYF
TGTGCCAGCAGCCCTGGTGGACTAGCGGGGGGGGGAAGTGAGACCCAGTACTTC
>NA|NA|TRBJ1-1|TRBV10-3
CAISVVPNTEAFF
TGTGCCATCAGTGTAGTTCCAAACACTGAAGCTTTCTTT
>NA|NA|TRBJ1-1|TRBV7-2
CASSRTAERGNTEAFF
TGTGCCAGCAGCCGCACCGCTGAACGGGGGAACACTGAAGCTTTCTTT
>NA|NA|TRBJ1-5|TRBV30
CAWSGPLPGLLVYSNQPQHF
TGTGCCTGGAGCGGACCACTTCCGGGACTCTTGGTATATAGCAATCAGCCCCAGCATTTT
>NA|TRBD1|TRBJ1-4|TRBV7-3
CASSLGTTRGEKLFF
TGTGCCAGCAGCCTGGGGACGACCAGGGGGGAAAAACTGTTTTTT
>few|NA|TRBJ1-2|TRBV28
CASSETGLYGYTF
TGTGCCAGCAGCGAGACAGGCCTCTATGGCTACACCTTC
>NA|TRBD1|TRBJ1-1|TRBV19
CAAGRGLITEAFF
TGTGCCGCCGGGAGGGGGCTAATCACTGAAGCTTTCTTT
>NA|NA|TRBJ1-1|TRBV4-3
CASRQGNTEAFF
TGCGCCAGCAGACAGGGGAACACTGAAGCTTTCTTT
>NA|TRBD1|TRBJ2-5|TRBV6-5
CASSYRTGGQETQYF
TGTGCCAGCAGTTACCGGACAGGTGGGCAGGAGACCCAGTACTTC
>NA|TRBD2|TRBJ2-7|TRBV19
CASSIRRGSSYEQYF
TGTGCCAGTAGTATCCGGCGGGGGAGCTCCTACGAGCAGTACTTC
>NA|NA|TRBJ1-3|TRBV6-5
CASSSESSGNTIYF
TGTGCCAGCAGTTCTGAGAGCTCTGGAAACACCATATATTTT
>NA|TRBD1|TRBJ1-1|TRBV29-1
CSLRGQNTEAFF
TGCAGTCTTAGGGGGCAGAACACTGAAGCTTTCTTT
>NA|TRBD2|TRBJ2-3|TRBV19
CASGESIAGAGTDTQYF
TGTGCCAGTGGAGAATCAATAGCGGGGGCGGGCACAGATACGCAGTATTTT
>NA|TRBD1|TRBJ2-1|TRBV7-9
CASSGAGQGALGEQFF
TGTGCCAGCAGCGGTGCGGGACAGGGGGCTTTAGGGGAGCAGTTCTTC
>NA|NA|TRBJ2-2|TRBV6-1
CASPCQDRDTGELFF
TGTGCCAGCCCCTGTCAGGACAGAGACACCGGGGAGCTGTTTTTT
>once|NA|TRBJ1-1|TRBV19
CASSRRGNTEAFF
TGTGCCAGTAGTAGAAGGGGGAACACTGAAGCTTTCTTT
>NA|NA|TRBJ1-1|TRBV28
CASRTGLSLNTEAFF
TGTGCCAGCAGGACGGGACTCTCTTTGAACACTGAAGCTTTCTTT
>NA|TRBD1|TRBJ2-5|TRBV29-1
CSACRDRLAETQYF
TGCAGCGCTTGCCGGGACAGGTTAGCGGAGACCCAGTACTTC